The 15 T cell receptor beta chains listed next were all sequenced from one sample in a study of cytomegalovirus exposure and HLA in healthy donors. The PCR was carried out with 60 Vbeta primers and 13 Jbeta primers. TCRdb's copy holds only in-frame clones and misses some; the assay was immunoSEQ multiplex PCR. The sample carries some 98,000 clones, about two thirds recorded once. Sequencing was performed on PBMCs. These receptors were taken from a man over 45 in good health and CMV-seronegative.

The genes are TRBV2 and TRBJ1-2, with a possible D match to TRBD1 (5 bases). There are 15 residues in the CDR3. Germline CDR1 SNHLY, CDR2 FYNNEI. The V end was cut by 5 bases, the J end by 5 bases, with 18 bases between. CDR3 nucleotide sequence: TGTGCCAGCAGTTTTCAGGGCACATCGAATTATGGCTACACCTTC. Translated: CASSFQGTSNYGYTF.

J is TRBJ2-1 and V is TRBV28; D is ambiguous. The CDR3 loop spans 15 amino acids. Germline loops: CDR1 MDHEN, CDR2 SYDVKM. Between the trimmed V and J ends, which lost 2 bases and 6 bases, there was a span of 14 bases. The CDR3 DNA sequence: TGTGCCAGCAGTTTAGGAGTTATGGTACGCAATGAGCAGTTCTTC. As protein: CASSLGVMVRNEQFF.

The rearrangement joins TRBV30 to TRBJ2-1, with 7 bases aligning to TRBD2. V dropped 4 bases and J dropped 5; count of bases not matched to a gene: 11. Germline CDR1 GTSNPN, CDR2 SVGIG (reference sequence). The CDR3 is made up of 15 amino acids. DNA for the CDR3: TGTGCCTGGATCGACTGGGCTAGCGGTCACAATGAGCAGTTCTTC. Residues: CAWIDWASGHNEQFF.

This clone was observed a single time. The chain carries TRBV6-5 and TRBJ1-3; a possible D gene is TRBD1 (6 bases). There are 15 residues in the CDR3. Trimming left V 6 bases short and J 0 bases short, with 12 bases between. Germline V gene sequence: CDR1 MNHEY, CDR2 SVGAGI. In nucleotides, the CDR3 is TGTGCCAGCAGGAGACAGGCTACCTCTGGAAACACCATATATTTT. It encodes CASRRQATSGNTIYF.

This clone was found a few times. V and J are TRBV5-1 and TRBJ2-7; 12 bases line up with TRBD1. Trimming cost V 3 bases and J 2 bases; bases outside gene matches: 3. The CDR3 runs to 15 residues. Per the germline V gene, CDR1 is SGHRS and CDR2 is YFSETQ. The CDR3 loop reads CASSWGQGATYEQYF. CDR3 bases: TGCGCCAGCAGCTGGGGACAGGGGGCGACCTACGAGCAGTACTTC. Together with reference TRBV5-1 and TRBJ2-7, the CDR3 gives the full variable domain: KAGVTQTPRYLIKTRGQQVTLSCSPISGHRSVSWYQQTPGQGLQFLFEYFSETQRNKGNFPGRFSGRQFSNSRSEMNVSTLELGDSALYLCASSWGQGATYEQYFGPGTRLTVT.

A note on this clone: A junction boundary mismatches the germline segment, possibly from a read error. The chain has TRBV7-9 and TRBJ2-5, with no clear D. The CDR3 contains 12 residues. Germline CDR1 and CDR2: SEHNR and FQNEAQ (reference sequence). The CDR3 is CSSSLDRETQYF. The CDR3 DNA is TGTTCCAGCAGCTTAGATCGGGAGACCCAGTACTTC.

V and J are TRBV15 and TRBJ2-3, with 9 bases that match TRBD2. J gave up 2 bases and V 0 bases, and 6 bases lay outside the gene matches. Per germline, CDR1 LNHNV and CDR2 YYDKDF (reference sequence). CDR3 length equals 17 residues. The chain's CDR3 is CATSRDSSGGYTDTQYF. In DNA form, the CDR3 reads TGTGCCACCAGCAGAGATAGTAGCGGGGGATACACAGATACGCAGTATTTT.

The table lists this clone with a few counts. The rearrangement links TRBV5-1 to TRBJ2-7, with TRBD1 matching 11 bases. Germline V gives CDR1 SGHRS, CDR2 YFSETQ. Trimming cost V 0 bases and J 3 bases; bases outside gene matches: 5. This CDR3 is 16 amino acids long. CDR3 DNA sequence: TGCGCCAGCAGCTTGGTTTTCGGGACAGGGGGCTACGAGCAGTACTTC. Translated, it gives CASSLVFGTGGYEQYF.

The chain is built from TRBV5-1 and TRBJ2-3; the D is unclear. Germline loops: CDR1 SGHRS, CDR2 YFSETQ. V was shortened by 7 bases and J by 1 base, with 7 bases between the two germline ends. The CDR3 covers 12 residues. The CDR3 DNA sequence: TGCGCCAGCCAACAAGGCACAGATACGCAGTATTTT. This codes for CASQQGTDTQYF.

CDR3 loop: CASSYSGLANTGELFF. For the CDR3, the DNA is TGTGCCAGCAGTTACTCGGGGCTGGCGAACACCGGGGAGCTGTTTTTT. The chain uses TRBV6-5 and TRBJ2-2; D perhaps matches TRBD1 (5 bases). Between the trimmed V and J ends, which lost 0 bases and 0 bases, there was a span of 8 bases. This CDR3 is 16 amino acids long. Germline-derived CDR1 and CDR2 are MNHEY and SVGAGI.

The sample holds one count of this clone. J is TRBJ2-6 and V is TRBV29-1, with D maybe TRBD1 (5 bases). The CDR3 loop spans 16 amino acids. V was clipped by 3 bases and J by 2 bases, with 14 bases between them. Germline assignment: CDR1 SQVTM and CDR2 ANQGSEA. CDR3 region: CSVEGQGLPGANVLTF. The DNA of the CDR3 is TGCAGCGTTGAGGGTCAGGGATTACCTGGGGCCAACGTCCTGACTTTC.

The V call is TRBV7-9, the J call TRBJ1-1; D gene ambiguous. The V gene's germline CDR1 is SEHNR and CDR2 FQNEAQ (reference sequence). V lost 4 bases and J 3 bases, leaving 15 bases between the germline ends. The CDR3 has 15 residues. The CDR3 loop is CASSSAQNGDTEAFF. CDR3 DNA: TGTGCCAGCAGCTCGGCACAGAACGGGGACACTGAAGCTTTCTTT.

The rearrangement uses TRBV29-1 and TRBJ2-3; 7 bases match TRBD1. The CDR3 covers 13 residues. Trimming took 7 bases from V and 4 from J; bases not matched to a gene: 8. Per the germline V gene, CDR1 is SQVTM and CDR2 is ANQGSEA. This CDR3 is CSATGTVSDTQYF. For the CDR3, the DNA is TGCAGCGCCACCGGGACAGTTTCAGATACGCAGTATTTT.

In DNA form, the CDR3 reads TGTGCCAGCAGCTTAGCGCCCAGCGTCGGTTACGAGCAGTACTTC. Encoded protein: CASSLAPSVGYEQYF. The chain is built from TRBV7-8 and TRBJ2-7; D unresolved. CDR1 is SGHVS and CDR2 is FQNEAQ in the germline V gene. The CDR3 covers 15 residues. The V gene lost 0 bases and the J gene lost 4 bases, with 13 bases spanning the gap.

The chain combines TRBV6-1 with TRBJ2-5, with a tentative D call TRBD1 (6 bases). The germline CDR1 and CDR2 sequences are MNHNS and SASEGT. The CDR3 consists of 15 residues. V was cut by 2 bases and J by 2 bases, with 12 bases left in between. The chain's CDR3 is CASSETGTPQETQYF. CDR3 nucleotide sequence: TGTGCCAGCAGTGAAACAGGGACACCTCAAGAGACCCAGTACTTC.